This entry lists 22 T cell receptor beta chains sequenced from one sample in a study of T cells in Graves' hyperthyroidism and ophthalmopathy. RNA transcripts served as the template for amplifying TCR beta CDR3 regions. The HTBI primer set drove a first-round RT-PCR of the TCR CDR3. Via MiXCR, TCRdb re-called the multiplex PCR reads, giving one row per CDR3 protein. The table has 500,000 to 550,000 distinct CDR3 sequences, around 21% seen once. The sample taken for sequencing was blood. The receptors come from a man aged 18 to 30 with Graves' hyperthyroidism.

V usage is TRBV6-2 or TRBV6-3 and J usage is TRBJ1-6; no clear D gene. Per the germline V gene, CDR1 is MNHEY and CDR2 is SVGEGT. This CDR3 region has 13 residues. V shed 7 bases and J shed 10 bases, with 14 bases lying between them. CDR3 protein: CASTRGGGSPLHF. The CDR3 DNA sequence: TGTGCCAGCACCCGTGGAGGTGGGTCACCCCTCCACTTT.

This clonotype was detected many times. The J gene is TRBJ2-7, the V gene TRBV11-2; 8 positions match TRBD1. V shed 3 bases and J 3 bases; nucleotides not matched to a gene: 7. CDR3 length: 15 residues. Germline V lookup: CDR1 SGHAT, CDR2 FQNNGV. The CDR3 DNA is TGTGCCAGCAGCTTCCGACAGGGGATGGACTACGAGCAGTACTTC. Protein product: CASSFRQGMDYEQYF.

The genes are TRBV5-1 and TRBJ2-5; D is undetermined. The germline V and J ends were trimmed by 5 bases and 2 bases, with 10 bases remaining between them. Germline assignment: CDR1 SGHRS and CDR2 YFSETQ. This CDR3 region has 13 residues. CDR3 amino acids: CASRSALQETQYF. The CDR3, as DNA: TGCGCCAGCAGATCGGCCCTACAAGAGACCCAGTACTTC. The variable domain in full, completed from reference TRBV5-1 and TRBJ2-5, reads KAGVTQTPRYLIKTRGQQVTLSCSPISGHRSVSWYQQTPGQGLQFLFEYFSETQRNKGNFPGRFSGRQFSNSRSEMNVSTLELGDSALYLCASRSALQETQYFGPGTRLLVL.

This clonotype was detected many times. The chain carries TRBV20-1 and TRBJ2-5; 10 nucleotides agree with TRBD2. The CDR3 is made up of 13 amino acids. With 7 bases clipped from V and 2 bases from J, the junction kept 4 bases outside the gene matches. Germline lookup yields CDR1 DFQATT and CDR2 SNEGSKA (reference sequence). The CDR3 is CSGLAGDQETQYF. The CDR3 DNA sequence: TGCAGTGGCCTAGCGGGAGATCAAGAGACCCAGTACTTC.

This clonotype was recorded many times. The genes are TRBV19 and TRBJ1-5, with D possibly TRBD1 on 5 matching bases. The CDR3 has 15 residues. The V gene lost 3 bases and the J gene lost 2 bases, with 11 bases spanning the gap. In germline, CDR1 is LNHDA, CDR2 SQIVND (reference sequence). In DNA form, the CDR3 reads TGTGCCAGTAGTATTCAGGGCCTGGGCAATCAGCCCCAGCATTTT. It specifies CASSIQGLGNQPQHF.

This clonotype was observed a few times. The V call is TRBV20-1, the J call TRBJ1-1, with unresolved D. V shed 1 base and J shed 4 bases, with 16 bases lying between them. This CDR3 is built from 15 residues. Germline loops: CDR1 DFQATT, CDR2 SNEGSKA (reference sequence). In nucleotides, the CDR3 is TGCAGTGCTAGAGCTGTCAGGAGCCGGGGCACTGAAGCTTTCTTT. This gives the protein CSARAVRSRGTEAFF.

This clonotype was recorded at least ten times. V gene TRBV6-2 or TRBV6-3 combines with J gene TRBJ1-2; TRBD1 matches 7 bases. V lost 2 bases, J lost 4 bases, and 16 bases stayed unmatched. The CDR3 runs 18 residues. Germline CDR1 and CDR2: MNHEY and SVGEGT. The CDR3 is CASSYAATPGQSFYGYTF. The CDR3 coding sequence is TGTGCCAGCAGTTACGCAGCGACCCCGGGACAGAGTTTCTATGGCTACACCTTC.

CDR3 coding DNA: TGTGCCAGCAGTCGTGACTTGGGACCCTACGAGCAGTACTTC. It yields the protein CASSRDLGPYEQYF. This rearrangement joins TRBV6-2 or TRBV6-3 to TRBJ2-7; D could derive from TRBD1 or TRBD2 (5 bases each). The germline V and J ends were trimmed by 5 bases and 2 bases, with 13 bases remaining between them. From germline, CDR1 is MNHEY and CDR2 SVGEGT. This CDR3 contains 14 residues.

This clonotype was recorded at least ten times. The chain uses TRBV3-1 and TRBJ1-1, with D unclear. V was cut by 3 bases and J by 2 bases, with 10 bases left in between. The CDR3 is made up of 14 amino acids. CDR1 and CDR2 from the germline V gene are LGHDT and YNNKEL (reference sequence). For the CDR3, the DNA is TGTGCCAGCAGCCAGTTGTGGGGAAACACTGAAGCTTTCTTT. Protein sequence: CASSQLWGNTEAFF.

This sequence joins TRBV6-4 and TRBJ1-2; 8 nucleotides align to TRBD1. J gave up 6 bases and V 6 bases, and 6 bases lay outside the gene matches. Germline V lookup: CDR1 MRHNA, CDR2 SNTAGT. The CDR3 is 13 amino acids. The CDR3 here is CASRIQGADGYTF. The CDR3 DNA is TGTGCCAGCAGAATCCAGGGGGCGGATGGCTACACCTTC.

This clonotype was detected ten times or more. The chain has TRBV29-1 and TRBJ2-4, with a possible D match to TRBD2 (6 bases). Between the trimmed V and J ends, which lost 0 bases and 2 bases, there was a span of 11 bases. The CDR3 is made up of 15 amino acids. Germline CDR1 reads SQVTM; CDR2 reads ANQGSEA. The CDR3 region is CSVEESRGTKNIQYF. As DNA, the CDR3 is TGCAGCGTTGAAGAGTCCCGGGGGACCAAAAACATTCAGTACTTC. Full variable domain (remainder filled in from reference TRBV29-1 and TRBJ2-4): SAVISQKPSRDICQRGTSLTIQCQVDSQVTMMFWYRQQPGQSLTLIATANQGSEATYESGFVIDKFPISRPNLTFSTLTVSNMSPEDSSIYLCSVEESRGTKNIQYFGAGTRLSVL.

There are many counts of this clonotype. The chain couples TRBV28 to TRBJ1-5; 9 bases fit TRBD1. Germline assignment: CDR1 MDHEN and CDR2 SYDVKM. V gave up 8 bases and J gave up 3 bases; unmatched junction bases: 5. CDR3 length equals 14 residues. CDR3 nucleotide sequence: TGTGCCAGCCTTGGGACAGGGCCCAATCAGCCCCAGCATTTT. This codes for CASLGTGPNQPQHF.

V is TRBV20-1 and J is TRBJ2-7; 12 bases match TRBD2. V shed 5 bases, J shed 0 bases, and the junction held 5 bases outside the gene matches. The germline gives CDR1 DFQATT, CDR2 SNEGSKA (reference sequence). The CDR3 runs 15 residues. CDR3 region: CSAQLAGGPSYEQYF. In DNA form, the CDR3 reads TGCAGTGCTCAACTAGCGGGGGGCCCCTCCTACGAGCAGTACTTC.

This clonotype was seen ten or more times. This chain joins TRBV6-1 and TRBJ1-2, with D tentatively TRBD1 (5 bases). Germline V CDR1 and CDR2: MNHNS, SASEGT. The CDR3 is 12 residues long. The ends were cut back, 7 bases at V and 8 bases at J, with 14 bases in the middle. CDR3 amino acids: CASTQGLGGYTF. The CDR3 DNA sequence: TGTGCCAGCACCCAGGGTCTGGGCGGCTACACCTTC.

In this sample, this clonotype turned up a few times. V is TRBV6-1 and J is TRBJ1-1, with a tentative D call TRBD1 (6 bases). Trimming pared 8 bases from V and 5 bases from J, leaving 15 bases between. CDR3 length: 13 amino acids. Germline CDR1 and CDR2: MNHNS and SASEGT. The CDR3 region has the DNA TGTGCCAGCCACGGACAGTTGTGGACTGAAGCTTTCTTT. Amino acid sequence: CASHGQLWTEAFF.

This clonotype came up a few times. The J gene is TRBJ1-1, the V gene TRBV2; D is possibly TRBD1 (5 bases). The CDR3 contains 16 residues. Trimming took 2 bases from V and 4 from J, leaving 17 bases between them. The germline V gene encodes CDR1 SNHLY and CDR2 FYNNEI. The CDR3 DNA is TGTGCCAGCAGTGAAATCCCGGGACTCTCCGGCACTGAAGCTTTCTTT. Its translation is CASSEIPGLSGTEAFF.

This clonotype occurred many times. This chain joins TRBV7-9 and TRBJ1-2; a weak D match, TRBD1 (6 bases). Trimming stripped 5 bases from V and 6 bases from J, with 13 bases between. Per germline, CDR1 SEHNR and CDR2 FQNEAQ (reference sequence). The CDR3 is made up of 13 amino acids. CDR3 DNA: TGTGCCAGCAGCCAGGCGGGGGGCCATGGCTACACCTTC. It specifies CASSQAGGHGYTF.

This clonotype occurred many times. The chain employs TRBV5-1 and TRBJ1-1; possibly TRBD1 for D (5 bases). V lost 1 base, J lost 2 bases, and 12 bases lay in between. This CDR3 comprises 15 residues. The germline gives CDR1 SGHRS, CDR2 YFSETQ. The CDR3 DNA reads TGCGCCAGCAGCTTGTTTAGACAGACCAACACTGAAGCTTTCTTT. It specifies CASSLFRQTNTEAFF. The full variable domain, in which reference TRBV5-1 and TRBJ1-1 provide the parts outside the CDR3, is KAGVTQTPRYLIKTRGQQVTLSCSPISGHRSVSWYQQTPGQGLQFLFEYFSETQRNKGNFPGRFSGRQFSNSRSEMNVSTLELGDSALYLCASSLFRQTNTEAFFGQGTRLTVV.

This clonotype has a handful of counts. The chain carries TRBV6-2 or TRBV6-3 and TRBJ1-1; D is unresolved. Trimming cost V 5 bases and J 3 bases, with 10 bases left between them. This CDR3 has 13 amino acids. Germline CDR1 and CDR2: MNHEY and SVGEGT. CDR3 nucleotide sequence: TGTGCCAGCAGTGGTTCGGCTTACACTGAAGCTTTCTTT. As protein: CASSGSAYTEAFF.

The rearrangement joins TRBV6-2 or TRBV6-3 to TRBJ2-2, with D maybe TRBD2 (7 bases). CDR3 length equals 20 residues. The germline gives CDR1 MNHEY, CDR2 SVGEGT. V lost 2 bases to trimming and J lost 0 bases, with 22 bases between them. The CDR3 DNA reads as TGTGCCAGCAGTTACCCCGGACGGGGAGGGGGGCTTACGAACACCGGGGAGCTGTTTTTT. Protein product: CASSYPGRGGGLTNTGELFF.

Details on this clonotype: This may arise from a read error, as a much more abundant clone is one base away. This sequence joins TRBV20-1 and TRBJ2-7, with 7 bases lining up with TRBD1. In germline, CDR1 is DFQATT, CDR2 SNEGSKA (reference sequence). This CDR3 is 12 amino acids long. In DNA, the CDR3 is TGCAGTGCCACACAGGGGACCTACGAGCAGGACTTC. It translates to CSATQGTYEQDF.

The chain couples TRBV28 to TRBJ2-2; the match to TRBD2 covers 7 bases. This CDR3 is 15 amino acids long. V lost 8 bases to trimming and J lost 7 bases; unmatched junction nucleotides: 13. Germline-derived CDR1 and CDR2 are MDHEN and SYDVKM. CDR3 region: CASGSPAGRGGELFF. The CDR3 DNA sequence: TGTGCCAGCGGTTCCCCAGCGGGGAGGGGCGGGGAGCTGTTTTTT.